The rows below give T cell receptor beta chains drawn from one sample of a study of Ad26.COV2.S vaccination and SARS-CoV-2 variants. Generated by immunoSEQ multiplex PCR, the TCRdb table keeps only in-frame clones and is missing some. The sample holds under 600,000 clones; 70% to 90% are singletons and the top ten take around 1.8%. Sequenced here: peripheral blood, sampled in a trial of Ad26.COV2.S vaccine versus placebo. Source of these receptors: a person aged 18-60 years who received the Ad26.COV2.S COVID-19 vaccine or a placebo. Both conserved end residues are part of each CDR3. Each record gives: CDR3 protein, CDR3 DNA, D gene, V gene, J gene, clone size. The D gene is left open where the match is weak. A clone size is listed for some rows: how often the clone was seen (once, few, many), or a class if it is expanded.

CASSYSGPLPMGEQFF	TGTGCCAGCAGTTACTCCGGGCCTCTCCCTATGGGTGAGCAGTTCTTC	.	TRBV6-5	TRBJ2-1	.
CASSSNVRGLNTEAFF	TGTGCCAGCAGCTCAAATGTCAGGGGGCTCAACACTGAAGCTTTCTTT	TRBD1	TRBV7-9	TRBJ1-1	.
CSASANRQETQYF	TGCAGTGCTAGTGCAAATCGTCAAGAGACCCAGTACTTC	.	TRBV20-1	TRBJ2-5	.
CASSEFDRVTGELFF	TGTGCCAGCTCCGAGTTCGACAGGGTTACCGGGGAGCTGTTTTTT	TRBD1	TRBV18	TRBJ2-2	.
CASSRQGTGNTIYF	TGTGCCAGCAGCCGACAGGGGACCGGAAACACCATATATTTT	TRBD1	TRBV5-4	TRBJ1-3	once
CASSPVIGQTNYGYTF	TGTGCCAGCTCCCCCGTTATTGGACAGACTAACTATGGCTACACCTTC	.	TRBV18	TRBJ1-2	few
CATSRDRGAMNSPLHF	TGTGCCACCAGCAGAGATCGGGGGGCGATGAATTCACCCCTCCACTTT	.	TRBV15	TRBJ1-6	.
CASSPGRTSGNTIYF	TGTGCCAGCAGCCCGGGACGGACCTCTGGAAACACCATATATTTT	.	TRBV6-2/TRBV6-3	TRBJ1-3	.
CASSSLEAFF	TGTGCCAGCAGTTCTTTGGAAGCTTTCTTT	.	TRBV28	TRBJ1-1	.
CASFGTGGANVLTF	TGTGCCAGCTTTGGGACAGGAGGGGCCAACGTCCTGACTTTC	TRBD1	TRBV2	TRBJ2-6	.
CASSSHGQPQHF	TGTGCCAGCAGTTCCCACGGCCAGCCCCAGCATTTT	.	TRBV12-3/TRBV12-4	TRBJ1-5	.
CAWAGQASLNYGYTF	TGTGCCTGGGCTGGACAGGCCAGTCTAAACTATGGCTACACCTTC	TRBD1	TRBV30	TRBJ1-2	.
CASSLRANSYNEQFF	TGTGCCAGCAGCTTAAGGGCAAACTCCTACAATGAGCAGTTCTTC	.	TRBV7-9	TRBJ2-1	.
CASSEDYRGLKNIQYF	TGTGCCAGCAGTGAAGACTACAGGGGGCTAAAAAACATTCAGTACTTC	TRBD1	TRBV6-1	TRBJ2-4	.
CASSPAGTRVPREQYF	TGTGCCAGCTCACCCGCCGGGACGAGGGTACCTAGGGAGCAGTACTTC	.	TRBV18	TRBJ2-7	few
CSATRRAANTEAFF	TGCAGCGCAACTCGGAGGGCGGCGAACACTGAAGCTTTCTTT	.	TRBV29-1	TRBJ1-1	.
CASSPRPSGETQYF	TGTGCCAGCAGCCCTCGACCTAGCGGGGAGACCCAGTACTTC	TRBD2	TRBV9	TRBJ2-5	.
CASSFWSVSGYTGELFF	TGTGCCAGCAGTTTTTGGTCGGTTTCAGGGTATACCGGGGAGCTGTTTTTT	.	TRBV28	TRBJ2-2	.
CASGLLGTGDEQYF	TGTGCCAGCGGTCTTCTGGGGACAGGAGATGAGCAGTACTTC	TRBD1	TRBV2	TRBJ2-7	.
CASSQRHGRDQPQHF	TGCGCCAGCAGCCAACGACACGGTAGGGATCAGCCCCAGCATTTT	.	TRBV4-1	TRBJ1-5	.
CASSMPRVNQPQHF	TGTGCCAGTAGTATGCCCAGAGTCAATCAGCCCCAGCATTTT	.	TRBV19	TRBJ1-5	.
CASSPPGHPNYGYTF	TGTGCCAGCTCACCTCCGGGACACCCTAACTATGGCTACACCTTC	.	TRBV18	TRBJ1-2	.
CASSPGFPQPQHF	TGTGCCAGCAGCCCAGGGTTTCCTCAGCCCCAGCATTTT	.	TRBV3-1/TRBV3-2	TRBJ1-5	once
CATSRDRSRAQHF	TGTGCCACCAGCAGAGATAGGAGCAGGGCCCAGCATTTT	.	TRBV15	TRBJ1-5	few
CASSLGQGGTGELFF	TGTGCCAGCAGCTTGGGCCAGGGGGGCACCGGGGAGCTGTTTTTT	.	TRBV7-2	TRBJ2-2	.
CATSKTGLADASYEQYF	TGTGCCACCAGCAAGACGGGACTAGCGGACGCTTCCTACGAGCAGTACTTC	TRBD2	TRBV15	TRBJ2-7	.
CASMVTSGRHEQYF	TGCGCCAGCATGGTGACTAGCGGGAGGCACGAGCAGTACTTC	TRBD2	TRBV5-1	TRBJ2-7	.
CASSFVRTYGYTF	TGCGCCAGCAGCTTTGTCAGGACCTATGGCTACACCTTC	.	TRBV5-1	TRBJ1-2	.
CATTAGTSGINSYNEQFF	TGCGCCACCACAGCCGGGACTAGCGGGATTAACTCCTACAATGAGCAGTTCTTC	TRBD2	TRBV5-1	TRBJ2-1	.
CASSQIPRGLMNTEAFF	TGTGCCAGCAGCCAAATCCCCAGGGGACTCATGAACACTGAAGCTTTCTTT	.	TRBV4-2	TRBJ1-1	.
CASSLRQGDEQYF	TGTGCCAGCAGCTTACGACAGGGGGACGAGCAGTACTTC	TRBD1	TRBV7-9	TRBJ2-7	.
CASSYLAGGPGYF	TGTGCCAGCAGTTACTTAGCCGGGGGGCCGGGCTACTTC	.	TRBV6-2/TRBV6-3	TRBJ2-5	.
CASSLGSGTYEQYF	TGTGCCAGCTCACTGGGGAGCGGGACCTACGAGCAGTACTTC	TRBD2	TRBV18	TRBJ2-7	.
CASSPRTSGRDTQYF	TGTGCCAGCAGTCCACGGACTAGCGGGAGAGATACGCAGTATTTT	TRBD2	TRBV27	TRBJ2-3	.
CASSSARSGANVLTF	TGTGCCAGCAGCTCCGCGAGGTCTGGGGCCAACGTCCTGACTTTC	.	TRBV5-5	TRBJ2-6	few
CASSVSVSGRYSEQYF	TGTGCCAGCAGCGTATCGGTTAGCGGGAGATACTCCGAGCAGTACTTC	TRBD2	TRBV9	TRBJ2-7	.
CASSSDRDPLRDGYTF	TGTGCCAGCAGCTCCGACCGGGACCCTTTACGTGACGGCTACACCTTC	.	TRBV9	TRBJ1-2	.
CARSLTCRTSGRARSYEQYF	TGTGCCAGAAGCTTAACATGTAGGACTAGCGGGAGGGCACGCTCCTACGAGCAGTACTTC	.	TRBV7-5	TRBJ2-7	.
CASSPRTSGSYNEQFF	TGTGCCAGCAGTCCCCGGACTAGCGGATCCTACAATGAGCAGTTCTTC	TRBD2	TRBV27	TRBJ2-1	.
CASSPGVSYEQYF	TGTGCCAGCAGCCCCGGAGTTTCCTACGAGCAGTACTTC	.	TRBV7-9	TRBJ2-7	.
CASSLIQGGGHTDTQYF	TGCGCCAGCAGCCTTATACAGGGCGGGGGACACACAGATACGCAGTATTTT	.	TRBV4-3	TRBJ2-3	.
CAWSEGLGTDTQYF	TGTGCCTGGAGTGAGGGACTAGGGACAGATACGCAGTATTTT	TRBD2	TRBV30	TRBJ2-3	.
CATSDSGESGTGELFF	TGTGCCACCAGTGATTCGGGGGAGAGTGGCACCGGGGAGCTGTTTTTT	.	TRBV24-1	TRBJ2-2	.
CASEPTGTGGHEQFF	TGTGCCAGCGAGCCAACCGGGACAGGTGGGCATGAGCAGTTCTTC	TRBD1	TRBV18	TRBJ2-1	.
CASSLSGGQGEQFF	TGTGCCAGCAGCTTAAGCGGGGGCCAGGGTGAGCAGTTCTTC	.	TRBV7-3	TRBJ2-1	once
CASSVDQGRTNTEAFF	TGTGCCAGCAGCGTAGACCAGGGGCGAACGAACACTGAAGCTTTCTTT	.	TRBV9	TRBJ1-1	.
CASSYIDPGQTEAFF	TGTGCCAGCAGTTACATAGACCCCGGCCAGACTGAAGCTTTCTTT	.	TRBV6-5	TRBJ1-1	.
CASLPGQGWSGELFF	TGCGCCAGCTTGCCCGGACAGGGATGGTCCGGGGAGCTGTTTTTT	TRBD1	TRBV5-1	TRBJ2-2	.
CASSLAPSGPGQPQHF	TGTGCCAGCAGCTTAGCACCGTCAGGGCCGGGTCAGCCCCAGCATTTT	.	TRBV7-9	TRBJ1-5	once
CASSQEKAANSPLHF	TGCGCCAGCAGCCAAGAGAAAGCAGCTAATTCACCCCTCCACTTT	.	TRBV4-1	TRBJ1-6	.
CASRAKLGGYTF	TGTGCCAGCCGGGCGAAGTTGGGGGGCTACACCTTC	.	TRBV7-8	TRBJ1-2	.
CASSRDGFNSPLHF	TGTGCCAGCAGCCGGGACGGATTTAATTCACCCCTCCACTTT	.	TRBV3-1/TRBV3-2	TRBJ1-6	.
CASSSTGVTEAFF	TGTGCCAGCAGTTCAACAGGGGTCACTGAAGCTTTCTTT	TRBD1	TRBV2	TRBJ1-1	.